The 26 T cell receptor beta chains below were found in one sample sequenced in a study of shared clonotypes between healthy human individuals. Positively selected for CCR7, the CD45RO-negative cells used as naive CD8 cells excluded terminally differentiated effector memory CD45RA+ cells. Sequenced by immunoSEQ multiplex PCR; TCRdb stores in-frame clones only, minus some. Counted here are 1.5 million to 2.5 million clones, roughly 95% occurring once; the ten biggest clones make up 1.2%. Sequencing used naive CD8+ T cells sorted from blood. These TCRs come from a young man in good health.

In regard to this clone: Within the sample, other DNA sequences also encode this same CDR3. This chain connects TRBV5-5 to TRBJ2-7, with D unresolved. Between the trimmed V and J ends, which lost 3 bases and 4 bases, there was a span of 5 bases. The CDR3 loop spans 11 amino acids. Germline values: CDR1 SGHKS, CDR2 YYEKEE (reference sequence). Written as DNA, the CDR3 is TGTGCCAGCAGCTCAGCATACGAGCAGTACTTC. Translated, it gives CASSSAYEQYF.

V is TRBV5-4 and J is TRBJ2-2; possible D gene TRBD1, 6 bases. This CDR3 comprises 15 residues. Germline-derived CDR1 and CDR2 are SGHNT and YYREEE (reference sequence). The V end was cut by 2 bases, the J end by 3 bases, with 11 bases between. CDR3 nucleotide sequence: TGTGCCAGCAGCTTCGACAGGACTTACACCGGGGAGCTGTTTTTT. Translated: CASSFDRTYTGELFF.

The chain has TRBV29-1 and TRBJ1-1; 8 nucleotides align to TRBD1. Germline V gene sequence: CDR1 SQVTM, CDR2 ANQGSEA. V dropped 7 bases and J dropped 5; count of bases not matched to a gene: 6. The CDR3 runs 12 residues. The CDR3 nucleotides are TGCAGCGCCGAACAGGGGGATACTGAAGCTTTCTTT. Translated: CSAEQGDTEAFF.

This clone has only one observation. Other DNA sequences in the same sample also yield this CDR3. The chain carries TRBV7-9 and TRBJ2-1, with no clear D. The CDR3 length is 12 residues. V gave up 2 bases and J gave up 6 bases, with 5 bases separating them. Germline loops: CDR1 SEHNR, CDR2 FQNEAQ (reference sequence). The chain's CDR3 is CASSLSSNEQFF. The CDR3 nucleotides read TGTGCCAGCAGCTTATCTAGCAATGAGCAGTTCTTC.

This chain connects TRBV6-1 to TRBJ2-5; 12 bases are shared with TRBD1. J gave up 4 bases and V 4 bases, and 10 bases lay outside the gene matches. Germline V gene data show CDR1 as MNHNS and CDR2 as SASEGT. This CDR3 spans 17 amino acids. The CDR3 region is CASSVRDRGLVGETQYF. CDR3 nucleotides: TGTGCCAGCAGTGTACGGGACAGGGGGCTGGTTGGAGAGACCCAGTACTTC.

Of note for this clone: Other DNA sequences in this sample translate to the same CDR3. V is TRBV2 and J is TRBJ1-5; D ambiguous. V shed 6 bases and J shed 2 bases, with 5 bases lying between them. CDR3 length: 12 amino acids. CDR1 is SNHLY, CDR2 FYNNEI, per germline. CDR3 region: CASRTGNQPQHF. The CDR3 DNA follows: TGTGCCAGCAGAACAGGCAATCAGCCCCAGCATTTT.

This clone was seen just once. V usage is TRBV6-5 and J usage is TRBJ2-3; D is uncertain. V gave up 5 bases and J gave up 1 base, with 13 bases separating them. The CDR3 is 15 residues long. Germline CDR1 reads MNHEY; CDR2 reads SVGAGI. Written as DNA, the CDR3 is TGTGCCAGCAGTAGCCGGGTATTGGGCACAGATACGCAGTATTTT. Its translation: CASSSRVLGTDTQYF.

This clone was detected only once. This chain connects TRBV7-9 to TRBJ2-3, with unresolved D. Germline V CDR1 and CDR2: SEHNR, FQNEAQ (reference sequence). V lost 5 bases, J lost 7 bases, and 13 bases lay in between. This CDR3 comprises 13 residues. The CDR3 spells CASSHLPSYTQYF. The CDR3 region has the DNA TGTGCCAGCAGCCACCTTCCGTCTTATACGCAGTATTTT. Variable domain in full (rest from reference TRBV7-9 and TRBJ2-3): DTGVSQNPRHKITKRGQNVTFRCDPISEHNRLYWYRQTLGQGPEFLTYFQNEAQLEKSRLLSDRFSAERPKGSFSTLEIQRTEQGDSAMYLCASSHLPSYTQYFGPGTRLTVL.

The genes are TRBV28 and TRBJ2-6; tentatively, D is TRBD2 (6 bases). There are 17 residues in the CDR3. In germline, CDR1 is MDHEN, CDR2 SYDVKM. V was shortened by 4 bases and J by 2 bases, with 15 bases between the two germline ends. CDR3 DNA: TGTGCCAGCAGTTACCCCTTGGAGGGGCCTGGGGCCAACGTCCTGACTTTC. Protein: CASSYPLEGPGANVLTF.

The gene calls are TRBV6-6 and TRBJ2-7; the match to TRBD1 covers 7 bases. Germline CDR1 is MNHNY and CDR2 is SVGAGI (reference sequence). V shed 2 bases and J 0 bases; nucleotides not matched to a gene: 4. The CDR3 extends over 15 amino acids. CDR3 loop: CASSYPGTDSYEQYF. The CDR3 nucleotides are TGTGCCAGCAGTTACCCCGGGACAGACTCCTACGAGCAGTACTTC.

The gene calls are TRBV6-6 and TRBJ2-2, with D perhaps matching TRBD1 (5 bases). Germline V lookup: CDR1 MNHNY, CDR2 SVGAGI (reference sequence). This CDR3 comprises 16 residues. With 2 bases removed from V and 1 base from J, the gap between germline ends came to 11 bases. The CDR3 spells CASSYLRAGNTGELFF. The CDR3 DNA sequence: TGTGCCAGCAGTTACCTCAGGGCCGGGAACACCGGGGAGCTGTTTTTT.

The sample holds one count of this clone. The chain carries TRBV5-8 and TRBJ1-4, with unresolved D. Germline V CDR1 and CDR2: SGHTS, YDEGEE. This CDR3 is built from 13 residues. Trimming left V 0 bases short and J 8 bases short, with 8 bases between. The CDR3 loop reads CASSLEFSEKLFF. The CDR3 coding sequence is TGTGCCAGCAGCTTGGAGTTTTCGGAAAAACTGTTTTTT.

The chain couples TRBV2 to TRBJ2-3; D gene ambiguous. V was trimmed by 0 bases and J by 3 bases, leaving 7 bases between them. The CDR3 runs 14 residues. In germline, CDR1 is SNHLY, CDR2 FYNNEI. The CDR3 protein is CASSEAHATDTQYF. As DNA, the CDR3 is TGTGCCAGCAGTGAAGCGCATGCGACAGATACGCAGTATTTT.

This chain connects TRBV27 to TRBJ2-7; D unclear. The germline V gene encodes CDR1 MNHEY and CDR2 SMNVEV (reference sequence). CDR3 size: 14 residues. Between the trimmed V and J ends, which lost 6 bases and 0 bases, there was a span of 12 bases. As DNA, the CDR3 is TGTGCCAGCAGCCTCTCAAAATCCTCCTACGAGCAGTACTTC. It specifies CASSLSKSSYEQYF.

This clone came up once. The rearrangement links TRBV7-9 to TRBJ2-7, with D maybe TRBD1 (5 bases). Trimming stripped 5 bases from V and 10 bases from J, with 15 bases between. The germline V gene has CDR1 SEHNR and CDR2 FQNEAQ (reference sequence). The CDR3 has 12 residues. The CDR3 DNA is TGTGCCAGCAGCCACGACCCCGGACACCAGTACTTC. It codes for CASSHDPGHQYF.

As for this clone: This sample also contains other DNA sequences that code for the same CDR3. The CDR3 DNA sequence: TGTGCCATCAGTGAGTCTTTAGACGAGCAGTACTTC. Protein: CAISESLDEQYF. The chain has TRBV10-3 and TRBJ2-7; D is undetermined. Germline-derived CDR1 and CDR2 are ENHRY and SYGVKD. V lost 0 bases, J lost 5 bases, and 5 bases lay in between. The CDR3 is made up of 12 amino acids.

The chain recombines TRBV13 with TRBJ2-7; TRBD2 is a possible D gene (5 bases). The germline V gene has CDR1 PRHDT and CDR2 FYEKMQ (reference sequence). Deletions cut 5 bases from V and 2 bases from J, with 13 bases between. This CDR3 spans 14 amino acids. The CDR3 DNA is TGTGCCAGCAGCCGGAATAAAGCGGCCTACGAGCAGTACTTC. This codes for CASSRNKAAYEQYF.

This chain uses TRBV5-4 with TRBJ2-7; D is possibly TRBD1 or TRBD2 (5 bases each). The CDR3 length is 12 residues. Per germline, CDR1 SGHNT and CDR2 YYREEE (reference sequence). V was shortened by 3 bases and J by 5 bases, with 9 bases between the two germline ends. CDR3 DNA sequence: TGTGCCAGCAGCTGGGACGTCCACGAGCAGTACTTC. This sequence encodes CASSWDVHEQYF.

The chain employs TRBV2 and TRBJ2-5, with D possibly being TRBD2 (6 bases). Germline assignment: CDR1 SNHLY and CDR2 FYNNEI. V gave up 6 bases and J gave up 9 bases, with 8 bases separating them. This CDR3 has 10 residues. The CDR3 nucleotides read TGTGCCAGCAGCGCGGGGCCCCAGTACTTC. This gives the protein CASSAGPQYF.

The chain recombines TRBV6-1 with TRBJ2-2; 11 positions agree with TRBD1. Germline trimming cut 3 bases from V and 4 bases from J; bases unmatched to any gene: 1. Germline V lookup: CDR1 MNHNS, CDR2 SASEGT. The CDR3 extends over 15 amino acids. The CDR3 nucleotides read TGTGCCAGCAGTGAGGGGACAGGGGGCACCGGGGAGCTGTTTTTT. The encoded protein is CASSEGTGGTGELFF.

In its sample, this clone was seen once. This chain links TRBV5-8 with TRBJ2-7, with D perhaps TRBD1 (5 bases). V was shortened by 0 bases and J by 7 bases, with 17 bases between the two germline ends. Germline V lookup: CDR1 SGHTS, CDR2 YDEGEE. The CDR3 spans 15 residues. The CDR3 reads CASSLGPSAREEQYF. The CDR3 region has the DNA TGTGCCAGCAGCTTGGGACCCTCAGCCAGGGAAGAGCAGTACTTC.

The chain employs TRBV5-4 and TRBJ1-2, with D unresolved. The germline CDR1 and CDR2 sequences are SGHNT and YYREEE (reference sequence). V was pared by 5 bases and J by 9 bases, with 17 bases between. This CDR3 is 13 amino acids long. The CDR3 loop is CASRFGEEASYTF. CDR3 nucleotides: TGTGCCAGCAGATTCGGCGAGGAGGCCAGCTACACCTTC.

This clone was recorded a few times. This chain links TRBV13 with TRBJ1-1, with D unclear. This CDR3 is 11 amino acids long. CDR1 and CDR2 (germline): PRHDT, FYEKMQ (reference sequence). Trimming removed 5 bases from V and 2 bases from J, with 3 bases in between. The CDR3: CASSLNTEAFF. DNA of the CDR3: TGTGCCAGCAGCCTAAACACTGAAGCTTTCTTT.

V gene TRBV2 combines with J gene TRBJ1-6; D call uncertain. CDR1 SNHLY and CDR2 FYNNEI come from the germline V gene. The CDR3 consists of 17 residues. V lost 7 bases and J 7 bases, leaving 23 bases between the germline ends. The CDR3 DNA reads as TGTGCCAGCACAAATAGAGGATGGGTTACGGAGAATTCACCCCTCCACTTT. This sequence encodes CASTNRGWVTENSPLHF.

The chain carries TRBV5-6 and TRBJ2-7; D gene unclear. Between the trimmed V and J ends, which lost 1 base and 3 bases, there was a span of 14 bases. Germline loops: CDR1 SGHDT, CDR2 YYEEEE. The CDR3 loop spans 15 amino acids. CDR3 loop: CASSLSRRESYEQYF. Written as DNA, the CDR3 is TGTGCCAGCAGCTTGTCGCGGCGAGAGAGCTACGAGCAGTACTTC.

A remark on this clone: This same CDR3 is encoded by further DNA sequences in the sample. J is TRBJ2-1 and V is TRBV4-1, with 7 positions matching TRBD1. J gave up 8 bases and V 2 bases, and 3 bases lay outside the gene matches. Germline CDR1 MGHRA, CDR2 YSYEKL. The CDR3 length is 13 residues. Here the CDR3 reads CASSQNRGDEQFF. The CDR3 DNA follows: TGCGCCAGCAGCCAAAACAGGGGCGATGAGCAGTTCTTC.